These 17 T cell receptor beta chains were sequenced from one sample in a study of blood T cell repertoires in COVID-19. Only in-frame clones appear in the TCRdb table, and some are missing; sequencing was by immunoSEQ multiplex PCR. The sample yields roughly 290,000 clones, approximately 89% seen once. Sequenced: peripheral blood. Receptors were obtained from a woman aged 60-75 years with acute or convalescent COVID-19.

The rearrangement joins TRBV3-1 (or the pseudogene TRBV3-2) to TRBJ2-3; a weak D match, TRBD1 (5 bases). The germline gives CDR1 LGHDT, CDR2 YNNKEL (reference sequence). The V end was cut by 0 bases, the J end by 1 base, with 11 bases between. The CDR3 totals 16 residues. In DNA form, the CDR3 reads TGTGCCAGCAGCCAAGAGAAGAACAGGCGCACAGATACGCAGTATTTT. Its translation is CASSQEKNRRTDTQYF.

This clone was seen a handful of times. This chain links TRBV4-2 with TRBJ1-2, with D tentatively TRBD1 (6 bases). V shed 4 bases and J shed 2 bases, with 8 bases lying between them. The CDR3 runs to 13 residues. Germline CDR1 LGHNA, CDR2 YNFKEQ. Here the CDR3 reads CASSRDTNYGYTF. The DNA of the CDR3 is TGTGCCAGCAGCCGGGACACGAACTATGGCTACACCTTC.

This CDR3 is CASSGDRGVNQPQHF. The CDR3 DNA is TGTGCCAGCAGCGGTGACAGGGGCGTCAATCAGCCCCAGCATTTT. The chain carries TRBV7-9 and TRBJ1-5; 8 bases fit TRBD1. Germline V gene data show CDR1 as SEHNR and CDR2 as FQNEAQ (reference sequence). V was pared by 5 bases and J by 3 bases, with 6 bases of the junction left unmatched. This CDR3 is built from 15 residues.

The V call is TRBV3-1 (or the pseudogene TRBV3-2), the J call TRBJ2-1, with D unresolved. The CDR3 runs 14 residues. V was shortened by 3 bases and J by 2 bases, with 8 bases between the two germline ends. CDR1 LGHDT and CDR2 YNNKEL come from the germline V gene (reference sequence). This CDR3 reads CASSQEKTYNEQFF. The CDR3 nucleotides are TGTGCCAGCAGCCAGGAGAAAACCTACAATGAGCAGTTCTTC.

The chain uses TRBV5-1 and TRBJ1-4; D ambiguous. The CDR3 runs to 14 residues. Per the germline V gene, CDR1 is SGHRS and CDR2 is YFSETQ. V gave up 3 bases and J gave up 6 bases, with 12 bases separating them. The CDR3 nucleotides read TGCGCCAGCAGCTGGAGCGGTGTGGATGAAAAACTGTTTTTT. Amino acid sequence: CASSWSGVDEKLFF. The full variable domain, with the rest looked up from reference TRBV5-1 and TRBJ1-4, is KAGVTQTPRYLIKTRGQQVTLSCSPISGHRSVSWYQQTPGQGLQFLFEYFSETQRNKGNFPGRFSGRQFSNSRSEMNVSTLELGDSALYLCASSWSGVDEKLFFGSGTQLSVL.

The CDR3 is CASSGQGAADTQYF. CDR3 DNA: TGCGCCAGCAGCGGACAGGGGGCCGCAGATACGCAGTATTTT. The chain employs TRBV5-1 and TRBJ2-3, with TRBD1 matching over 11 bases. Germline assignment: CDR1 SGHRS and CDR2 YFSETQ. The CDR3 spans 14 residues. V lost 4 bases and J lost 4; bases outside the gene matches: 2.

The chain recombines TRBV28 with TRBJ1-2; D gene ambiguous. V was trimmed by 5 bases and J by 8 bases, leaving 12 bases between them. This CDR3 is 12 amino acids long. Germline V gene data show CDR1 as MDHEN and CDR2 as SYDVKM. DNA for the CDR3: TGTGCCAGCAGTCCTATCATGAGAGGCTACACCTTC. This encodes CASSPIMRGYTF.

This chain connects TRBV19 to TRBJ2-5; TRBD1 matches at 9 bases. CDR3 length: 17 residues. Germline V gives CDR1 LNHDA, CDR2 SQIVND (reference sequence). V shed 3 bases and J 11 bases; nucleotides not matched to a gene: 19. CDR3 protein: CASSISSSGTGFGTQYF. Written as DNA, the CDR3 is TGTGCCAGTAGTATTTCCTCATCCGGGACAGGGTTCGGGACACAGTACTTC.

The CDR3 reads CSVVRDRGGTEAFF. CDR3 bases: TGCAGCGTTGTCCGGGACAGGGGTGGCACTGAAGCTTTCTTT. The V and J genes are TRBV29-1 and TRBJ1-1, with 10 bases fitting TRBD1. V dropped 4 bases and J dropped 4; count of bases not matched to a gene: 6. Germline V gene sequence: CDR1 SQVTM, CDR2 ANQGSEA. The CDR3 is made up of 14 amino acids.

The chain employs TRBV19 and TRBJ1-2; 10 bases agree with TRBD1. After removal of 7 bases from V and 4 bases from J, the junction contained 9 bases not matched to a gene. The germline gives CDR1 LNHDA, CDR2 SQIVND (reference sequence). The CDR3 consists of 15 residues. The CDR3 spells CASISGTGDPYGYTF. The CDR3, as DNA: TGTGCCAGTATCTCCGGGACAGGGGATCCCTATGGCTACACCTTC.

This clone has a count of ten or more. The rearrangement uses TRBV29-1 and TRBJ2-2; weak D call: TRBD1 (6 bases). CDR3 length equals 13 residues. Trimming pared 6 bases from V and 5 bases from J, leaving 13 bases between. The germline V gene has CDR1 SQVTM and CDR2 ANQGSEA. Here the CDR3 DNA reads TGCAGCGTGGGGGCAGGGGTAACCGGGGAGCTGTTTTTT. As protein: CSVGAGVTGELFF.

This clone was detected once. This sequence joins TRBV5-1 and TRBJ2-1; 7 nucleotides line up with TRBD2. This CDR3 comprises 16 residues. CDR1 SGHRS and CDR2 YFSETQ come from the germline V gene. The trim removed 0 bases at V and 0 bases at J, leaving 3 bases unmatched. The CDR3: CASSLGGGGSYNEQFF. CDR3 DNA sequence: TGCGCCAGCAGCTTGGGTGGCGGGGGCTCCTACAATGAGCAGTTCTTC.

The chain uses TRBV10-3 and TRBJ1-2, with D perhaps matching TRBD1 (6 bases). Germline CDR1 and CDR2: ENHRY and SYGVKD. Trimming took off 0 bases at V and 0 bases at J, with 8 bases between the two ends. The CDR3 sequence is 15 residues long. CDR3 in DNA: TGTGCCATCAGTGAGTCGAACAGGGCTAACTATGGCTACACCTTC. Amino acids: CAISESNRANYGYTF.

The gene calls are TRBV7-6 and TRBJ1-1; 7 bases line up with TRBD1. CDR3 length: 16 amino acids. The trim removed 5 bases at V and 4 bases at J, leaving 13 bases unmatched. Per the germline V gene, CDR1 is SGHVS and CDR2 is FNYEAQ. The DNA for the CDR3 is TGTGCCAGCAGCATTCGACAGGGCCAAACAACCACTGAAGCTTTCTTT. Its protein is CASSIRQGQTTTEAFF.

The J gene is TRBJ2-4, the V gene TRBV7-9; 11 bases are shared with TRBD1. Germline V gene sequence: CDR1 SEHNR, CDR2 FQNEAQ (reference sequence). V was pared by 1 base and J by 2 bases, with 4 bases of the junction left unmatched. This CDR3 region has 17 residues. The CDR3 DNA reads as TGTGCCAGCAGCTTAGAAGGACAGGGGGCGTCCAAAAACATTCAGTACTTC. It specifies CASSLEGQGASKNIQYF. Full variable domain (outside the CDR3, taken from reference TRBV7-9 and TRBJ2-4): DTGVSQNPRHKITKRGQNVTFRCDPISEHNRLYWYRQTLGQGPEFLTYFQNEAQLEKSRLLSDRFSAERPKGSFSTLEIQRTEQGDSAMYLCASSLEGQGASKNIQYFGAGTRLSVL.

V and J are TRBV18 and TRBJ2-1; 9 bases are a match to TRBD1. This CDR3 spans 15 amino acids. Germline trimming cut 1 base from V and 6 bases from J; bases unmatched to any gene: 4. CDR1 is KGHSH and CDR2 is LQKENI in the germline V gene. The CDR3 nucleotides are TGTGCCAGCTCACCACGGGAGACAGGGGGCAATGAGCAGTTCTTC. This codes for CASSPRETGGNEQFF.

The rearrangement uses TRBV11-2 and TRBJ1-6; 9 positions match TRBD1. The germline gives CDR1 SGHAT, CDR2 FQNNGV. The CDR3 loop spans 15 amino acids. The ends lost 6 bases at V and 12 bases at J; junction bases unmatched: 12. CDR3 in amino acids: CASRYTGGDLRPLHF. The CDR3 coding sequence is TGTGCCAGCAGATATACAGGGGGCGATTTGAGACCCCTCCACTTT.